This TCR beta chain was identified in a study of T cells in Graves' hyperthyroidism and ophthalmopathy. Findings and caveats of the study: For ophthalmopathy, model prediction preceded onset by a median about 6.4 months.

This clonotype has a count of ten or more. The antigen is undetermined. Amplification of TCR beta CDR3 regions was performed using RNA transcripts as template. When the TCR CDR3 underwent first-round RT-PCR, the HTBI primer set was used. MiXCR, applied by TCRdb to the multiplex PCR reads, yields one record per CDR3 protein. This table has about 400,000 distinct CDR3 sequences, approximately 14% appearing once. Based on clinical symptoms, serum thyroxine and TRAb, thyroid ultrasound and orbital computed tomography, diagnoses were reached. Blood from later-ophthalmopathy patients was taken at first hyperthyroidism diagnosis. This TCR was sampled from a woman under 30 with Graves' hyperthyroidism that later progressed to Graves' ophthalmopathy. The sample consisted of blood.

The chain's CDR3 is CASSPGGSYQPQHF. DNA of the CDR3: TGTGCCAGCAGCCCCGGGGGAAGTTATCAGCCCCAGCATTTT. The rearrangement uses TRBV27 and TRBJ1-5; possible D gene TRBD1, 5 bases. Germline CDR1 MNHEY, CDR2 SMNVEV (reference sequence). This CDR3 spans 14 amino acids. Trimming cost V 6 bases and J 5 bases, with 14 bases left between them.